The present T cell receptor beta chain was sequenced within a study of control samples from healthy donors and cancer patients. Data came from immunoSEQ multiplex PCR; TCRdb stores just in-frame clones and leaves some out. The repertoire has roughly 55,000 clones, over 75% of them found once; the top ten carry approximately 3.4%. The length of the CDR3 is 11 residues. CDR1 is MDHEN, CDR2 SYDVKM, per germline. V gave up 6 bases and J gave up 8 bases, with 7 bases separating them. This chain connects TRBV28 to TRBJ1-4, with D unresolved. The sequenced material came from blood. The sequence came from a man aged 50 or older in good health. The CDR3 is CASRWEEKLFF. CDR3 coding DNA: TGTGCCAGCAGGTGGGAAGAAAAACTGTTTTTT.